This is a list of T cell receptor beta chains from one sample in a study of T cells after posttransplantation cyclophosphamide. The repertoire was sequenced with immunoSEQ multiplex PCR; TCRdb's copy has only in-frame clones and lacks some. The table records about 52,000 clones, 94% of them present only once. The sample comprised PBMCs. The receptors here all came from a woman aged 25 to 39 in good health and a related stem cell transplant donor. CDR3s include the opening cysteine and the closing phenylalanine or tryptophan. The order of the fields is D gene, V gene, clone size, J gene, CDR3 DNA, CDR3 protein. D genes are given only for firm matches. Expanded clones get a size class; other rows say once, few or many, or leave the size out.

d_call: -; v_call: TRBV28; clone_size: few; j_call: TRBJ1-6; cdr3_nt: TGTGCCAGCAGTTCAGTCACAGGGTGGGGTAATTCACCCCTCCACTTT; cdr3_aa: CASSSVTGWGNSPLHF
d_call: -; v_call: TRBV7-8; clone_size: once; j_call: TRBJ2-3; cdr3_nt: TGTGCCAGCAGCTTAGGCGATTACTTCACAGACGATACGCAGTATTTT; cdr3_aa: CASSLGDYFTDDTQYF
d_call: -; v_call: TRBV5-5; clone_size: -; j_call: TRBJ2-1; cdr3_nt: TGTGCCAGCAGCTTGGTGTCATTTCGGGGTCTAATTAGGAATGAGCAGTTCTTC; cdr3_aa: CASSLVSFRGLIRNEQFF
d_call: TRBD1; v_call: TRBV6-1; clone_size: -; j_call: TRBJ1-3; cdr3_nt: TGTGCCAGCAGTGAAATATTTAGACAGGGATTCGTTGGAAACACCATATATTTT; cdr3_aa: CASSEIFRQGFVGNTIYF
d_call: TRBD1; v_call: TRBV7-2; clone_size: -; j_call: TRBJ1-3; cdr3_nt: TGTGCCAGCAGCTTTCAGACAGGGTTAGAGGGAAACACCATATATTTT; cdr3_aa: CASSFQTGLEGNTIYF
d_call: TRBD2; v_call: TRBV9; clone_size: -; j_call: TRBJ2-3; cdr3_nt: TGTGCCAGCAGCGCCGCTAGCGGGGGGGCCGGAGATACGCAGTATTTT; cdr3_aa: CASSAASGGAGDTQYF
d_call: -; v_call: TRBV9; clone_size: -; j_call: TRBJ1-2; cdr3_nt: TGTGCCAGCAGCGTAGAGGTGTCGGGGGGTAGGGGCTACACCTTC; cdr3_aa: CASSVEVSGGRGYTF
d_call: -; v_call: TRBV19; clone_size: -; j_call: TRBJ1-2; cdr3_nt: TGTGCCAGTAGTATCATGTTTGGCTACACCTTC; cdr3_aa: CASSIMFGYTF
d_call: TRBD2; v_call: TRBV7-2; clone_size: -; j_call: TRBJ2-1; cdr3_nt: TGTGCCAGCAGCTTACTCGGGGGGAGCTCCTACAATGAGCAGTTCTTC; cdr3_aa: CASSLLGGSSYNEQFF
d_call: TRBD1; v_call: TRBV11-3; clone_size: -; j_call: TRBJ2-7; cdr3_nt: TGTGCCAGCAGCCCCACAGGGGGCTCCTACGAGCAGTACTTC; cdr3_aa: CASSPTGGSYEQYF
d_call: -; v_call: TRBV19; clone_size: -; j_call: TRBJ1-5; cdr3_nt: TGTGCCAGTAGTTACGGAGGAAGGGAGGGGCCCCAGCATTTT; cdr3_aa: CASSYGGREGPQHF
d_call: -; v_call: TRBV21-1; clone_size: -; j_call: TRBJ2-7; cdr3_nt: TGTGCCAGCAAACGGGACAGTTACCTGGAGCAGTACTTC; cdr3_aa: CASKRDSYLEQYF
d_call: TRBD1; v_call: TRBV19; clone_size: -; j_call: TRBJ1-3; cdr3_nt: TGTGCCACCTGGGGGACAGCCGGAAACACCATATATTTT; cdr3_aa: CATWGTAGNTIYF
d_call: -; v_call: TRBV9; clone_size: once; j_call: TRBJ2-7; cdr3_nt: TGTGCCAGCAGCGTTTCAGGGATAGGCGAGCAGTACTTC; cdr3_aa: CASSVSGIGEQYF
d_call: -; v_call: TRBV2; clone_size: -; j_call: TRBJ1-5; cdr3_nt: TGTGCCAGCGGGGGGACGCAGCCCCAGCATTTT; cdr3_aa: CASGGTQPQHF
d_call: -; v_call: TRBV19; clone_size: -; j_call: TRBJ2-7; cdr3_nt: TGTGCCAGTAGTCGTTCCACAGGTAGGAGCTCCTACGAGCAGTACTTC; cdr3_aa: CASSRSTGRSSYEQYF
d_call: TRBD1; v_call: TRBV7-8; clone_size: once; j_call: TRBJ1-5; cdr3_nt: TGTGCCAGCAGCCCTAGGACAGGCTGGACCCAGCATTTT; cdr3_aa: CASSPRTGWTQHF
d_call: -; v_call: TRBV5-1; clone_size: -; j_call: TRBJ2-2; cdr3_nt: TGCGCCAGCAGTTTGACCGACAGGCCGGACACCGGGGAGCTGTTTTTT; cdr3_aa: CASSLTDRPDTGELFF
d_call: TRBD2; v_call: TRBV5-4; clone_size: -; j_call: TRBJ2-1; cdr3_nt: TGTGCCAGCAGCTCGAAGCGGGGGCCTCTCAATGAGCAGTTCTTC; cdr3_aa: CASSSKRGPLNEQFF
d_call: -; v_call: TRBV18; clone_size: -; j_call: TRBJ1-1; cdr3_nt: TGTGCCAGCTCACCCGGGAGGGGGAGAGAAGCTTTCTTT; cdr3_aa: CASSPGRGREAFF
d_call: TRBD1; v_call: TRBV15; clone_size: -; j_call: TRBJ2-1; cdr3_nt: TGTGCCACCAGCAGAGAACAGGGGGATGAGCAGTTCTTC; cdr3_aa: CATSREQGDEQFF
d_call: -; v_call: TRBV28; clone_size: -; j_call: TRBJ1-5; cdr3_nt: TGTGCCAGCAGTTTCTTACATTTGGGCAATCAGCCCCAGCATTTT; cdr3_aa: CASSFLHLGNQPQHF
d_call: -; v_call: TRBV6-5; clone_size: -; j_call: TRBJ2-2; cdr3_nt: TGTGCCAGCAGTTACTTCAGGGCGAACACCGGGGAGCTGTTTTTT; cdr3_aa: CASSYFRANTGELFF
d_call: TRBD2; v_call: TRBV29-1; clone_size: -; j_call: TRBJ2-5; cdr3_nt: TGCAGCGTTGCGGGGGCACTAGCGGGGACCCAAGAGACCCAGTACTTC; cdr3_aa: CSVAGALAGTQETQYF
d_call: -; v_call: TRBV11-3; clone_size: -; j_call: TRBJ2-1; cdr3_nt: TGTGCCAGCAGCGGAGGCGGGTCATACAATGAGCAGTTCTTC; cdr3_aa: CASSGGGSYNEQFF
d_call: -; v_call: TRBV27; clone_size: -; j_call: TRBJ2-3; cdr3_nt: TGTGCCAGCAGTTTCTCCCTAGGCACAGATACGCAGTATTTT; cdr3_aa: CASSFSLGTDTQYF
d_call: TRBD2; v_call: TRBV7-9; clone_size: -; j_call: TRBJ2-3; cdr3_nt: TGTGCCAGCAGCACGAGGACTAGCGGGGGGGCAGATACGCAGTATTTT; cdr3_aa: CASSTRTSGGADTQYF
d_call: -; v_call: TRBV5-1; clone_size: -; j_call: TRBJ2-1; cdr3_nt: TGCGCCAGCAGCCCGGATGAGACTAGGCGGATTGGTGAGCAGTTCTTC; cdr3_aa: CASSPDETRRIGEQFF
d_call: TRBD2; v_call: TRBV5-4; clone_size: once; j_call: TRBJ2-7; cdr3_nt: TGTGCCAGCAGCCTCGACGGGGGGGCCTACGAGCAGTACTTC; cdr3_aa: CASSLDGGAYEQYF
d_call: TRBD1; v_call: TRBV5-6; clone_size: -; j_call: TRBJ2-6; cdr3_nt: TGTGCCAGCAGCATGGGACAGTTTCCCTCTGGGGCCAACGTCCTGACTTTC; cdr3_aa: CASSMGQFPSGANVLTF
d_call: -; v_call: TRBV19; clone_size: -; j_call: TRBJ2-3; cdr3_nt: TGTGCCAGTATGATGCCCAGGGTCACAGATACGCAGTATTTT; cdr3_aa: CASMMPRVTDTQYF
d_call: TRBD1; v_call: TRBV5-1; clone_size: -; j_call: TRBJ1-5; cdr3_nt: TGCGCCAGCAGCTTGGGACAGGGCGGTCAGCCCCAGCATTTT; cdr3_aa: CASSLGQGGQPQHF
d_call: -; v_call: TRBV4-3; clone_size: -; j_call: TRBJ2-7; cdr3_nt: TGCGCCAGCAGCCAAGCTCGGGACTGGGACGAGCAGTACTTC; cdr3_aa: CASSQARDWDEQYF
d_call: TRBD1; v_call: TRBV4-3; clone_size: -; j_call: TRBJ2-4; cdr3_nt: TGCGCCAGCAGCCAAGTAGGGACAGAGAAAAACATTCAGTACTTC; cdr3_aa: CASSQVGTEKNIQYF
d_call: -; v_call: TRBV28; clone_size: -; j_call: TRBJ1-4; cdr3_nt: TGTGCCAGCAGGGGTCGTTGGGGACTTCGAAAACTGTTTTTT; cdr3_aa: CASRGRWGLRKLFF
d_call: -; v_call: TRBV4-3; clone_size: once; j_call: TRBJ2-6; cdr3_nt: TGCGCCAGCAGCCACCGAATAAAGGGGGCTGGGGCCAACGTCCTGACTTTC; cdr3_aa: CASSHRIKGAGANVLTF
d_call: TRBD1; v_call: TRBV19; clone_size: -; j_call: TRBJ1-1; cdr3_nt: TGTGCCAGTAGTGGTGACAGGGGCCCCACTGAAGCTTTCTTT; cdr3_aa: CASSGDRGPTEAFF
d_call: TRBD1; v_call: TRBV5-4; clone_size: -; j_call: TRBJ1-6; cdr3_nt: TGTGCCAGCAGCTTGGCGTGGGGAAGGACAGGAGATAATTCACCCCTCCACTTT; cdr3_aa: CASSLAWGRTGDNSPLHF
d_call: TRBD1; v_call: TRBV4-3; clone_size: -; j_call: TRBJ2-7; cdr3_nt: TGCGCCAGCAGCCACTCCGGGACAGGGGAAGCCTACGAGCAGTACTTC; cdr3_aa: CASSHSGTGEAYEQYF
d_call: -; v_call: TRBV7-6; clone_size: -; j_call: TRBJ2-5; cdr3_nt: TGTGCCAGCAGCTTAGGGTCGGGGGTAGAGACCCAGTACTTC; cdr3_aa: CASSLGSGVETQYF
d_call: -; v_call: TRBV6-1; clone_size: -; j_call: TRBJ2-5; cdr3_nt: TGTGCCAGCAGTGAAGGGGGGACAACTCAAGAGACCCAGTACTTC; cdr3_aa: CASSEGGTTQETQYF
d_call: -; v_call: TRBV25-1; clone_size: -; j_call: TRBJ2-3; cdr3_nt: TGTGCCACCTCTAGACGCCTCGGGGATACGCAGTATTTT; cdr3_aa: CATSRRLGDTQYF
d_call: TRBD1; v_call: TRBV7-2; clone_size: -; j_call: TRBJ1-2; cdr3_nt: TGTGCCAGCAGCGCCACGACAGGGGGCGCCTATGGCTACACCTTC; cdr3_aa: CASSATTGGAYGYTF
d_call: -; v_call: TRBV29-1; clone_size: -; j_call: TRBJ2-7; cdr3_nt: TGCAGCGTTGAAGTCACCTACTACGAGCAGTACTTC; cdr3_aa: CSVEVTYYEQYF
d_call: -; v_call: TRBV7-8; clone_size: -; j_call: TRBJ1-4; cdr3_nt: TGTGCCAGCAGCGAATCGGGGGTATTGGGGAAACTGTTTTTT; cdr3_aa: CASSESGVLGKLFF
d_call: -; v_call: TRBV15; clone_size: -; j_call: TRBJ2-5; cdr3_nt: TGTGCCACCAGCAGAGTAAAGGGACTTCAAGAGACCCAGTACTTC; cdr3_aa: CATSRVKGLQETQYF
d_call: -; v_call: TRBV5-1; clone_size: -; j_call: TRBJ1-1; cdr3_nt: TGCGCCAGCAGGGGCTTGGCATACGGGAACACTGAAGCTTTCTTT; cdr3_aa: CASRGLAYGNTEAFF
d_call: -; v_call: TRBV9; clone_size: -; j_call: TRBJ1-3; cdr3_nt: TGTGCCAGCAGCGTAAACAGGGAGAGCTCTGGAAACACCATATATTTT; cdr3_aa: CASSVNRESSGNTIYF
d_call: -; v_call: TRBV25-1; clone_size: -; j_call: TRBJ1-2; cdr3_nt: TGTGCCAGCACCCAGGATCCTACCTATGGCTACACCTTC; cdr3_aa: CASTQDPTYGYTF
d_call: TRBD2; v_call: TRBV4-2; clone_size: once; j_call: TRBJ2-1; cdr3_nt: TGTGCCAGCAGCCAAGATTTGCGGGGGGGTACCTACAATGAGCAGTTCTTC; cdr3_aa: CASSQDLRGGTYNEQFF
d_call: -; v_call: TRBV5-1; clone_size: -; j_call: TRBJ1-6; cdr3_nt: TGCGCCAGCAGCTTGGAGACAGGCAATTCACCCCTCCACTTT; cdr3_aa: CASSLETGNSPLHF
d_call: -; v_call: TRBV28; clone_size: -; j_call: TRBJ1-6; cdr3_nt: TGTGCCAGCAGTTTATACCGGGATGGTAATTCACCCCTCCACTTT; cdr3_aa: CASSLYRDGNSPLHF
d_call: -; v_call: TRBV28; clone_size: -; j_call: TRBJ1-5; cdr3_nt: TGTGCCAGCAGCGAAACCTCCCCCGGGTCGCCCCAGCATTTT; cdr3_aa: CASSETSPGSPQHF
d_call: -; v_call: TRBV2; clone_size: -; j_call: TRBJ1-2; cdr3_nt: TGTGCCAGCAGACTCGGCTATGGCTACACCTTC; cdr3_aa: CASRLGYGYTF
d_call: TRBD1; v_call: TRBV9; clone_size: -; j_call: TRBJ1-1; cdr3_nt: TGTGCCAGCAGCGCGGCGGGACAGGGGGCAAGAAACACTGAAGCTTTCTTT; cdr3_aa: CASSAAGQGARNTEAFF
d_call: -; v_call: TRBV19; clone_size: -; j_call: TRBJ1-5; cdr3_nt: TGTGCCGGTAGTATACCCCCCGGACATAATAGCAATCAGCCCCAGCATTTT; cdr3_aa: CAGSIPPGHNSNQPQHF
d_call: TRBD2; v_call: TRBV6-5; clone_size: -; j_call: TRBJ2-5; cdr3_nt: TGTGCCAGCAGTAAGCGGGGGACTACCCAAGAGACCCAGTACTTC; cdr3_aa: CASSKRGTTQETQYF